The 10 T cell receptor beta chains listed next were all sequenced from one sample in a study of vaccination effects on CD4 cells after COVID-19. Expansion with viral peptide pools was applied to antigen-specific CD4+ T cells by the ViraFEST assay prior to sequencing. The culture ran for nine to ten days, and then CD4+ T cells were isolated. According to the study, vaccine recipients showed no prior SARS-CoV-2 infection and negative nucleocapsid antibodies. TCRdb's copy holds only in-frame clones and misses some; the assay was immunoSEQ multiplex PCR. The data show about 41,000 clones, around three quarters seen once. These receptors lack a known antigen. Material: CD4+ T cells from PBMCs cultured with HCoV-NL63 spike peptides, obtained before COVID-19 vaccination. The receptors here all came from a human donor who received a COVID-19 vaccine.

The chain recombines TRBV18 with TRBJ2-2; 10 nucleotides line up with TRBD1. There are 17 residues in the CDR3. The junction had 2 bases not matched to a gene; V was cut back by 1 base and J by 0 bases. In germline, CDR1 is KGHSH, CDR2 LQKENI. CDR3 residues: CASSPQGQGPNTGELFF. Written as DNA, the CDR3 is TGTGCCAGCTCACCACAGGGACAGGGGCCGAACACCGGGGAGCTGTTTTTT. Drawing the rest from reference TRBV18 and TRBJ2-2, the complete variable domain is NAGVMQNPRHLVRRRGQEARLRCSPMKGHSHVYWYRQLPEEGLKFMVYLQKENIIDESGMPKERFSAEFPKEGPSILRIQQVVRGDSAAYFCASSPQGQGPNTGELFFGEGSRLTVL.

This clone occurred a few times. CDR3 sequence: CASRLREVVSGYTF. CDR3 bases: TGTGCCAGCAGGCTCAGGGAGGTAGTGAGTGGCTACACCTTC. The chain links TRBV28 to TRBJ1-2, with a possible D match to TRBD1 (5 bases). There are 14 residues in the CDR3. V was shortened by 6 bases and J by 7 bases, with 18 bases between the two germline ends. Germline values: CDR1 MDHEN, CDR2 SYDVKM.

The rearrangement links TRBV18 to TRBJ1-1, with TRBD1 as a possible D gene (6 bases). Trimming left V 3 bases short and J 6 bases short, with 14 bases between. Germline V gives CDR1 KGHSH, CDR2 LQKENI. The length of the CDR3 is 14 residues. This CDR3 reads CASSPGAQGAEAFF. Written as DNA, the CDR3 is TGTGCCAGCTCACCGGGGGCCCAGGGCGCTGAAGCTTTCTTT.

The CDR3 bases are TGTGCCTGGACCCGGTTTTCGGGGCGGGAGACCCAGTACTTC. Translating gives CAWTRFSGRETQYF. This chain connects TRBV30 to TRBJ2-5; D possibly matches TRBD1 or TRBD2 (5 bases each). Per germline, CDR1 GTSNPN and CDR2 SVGIG (reference sequence). Trimming pared 4 bases from V and 5 bases from J, leaving 17 bases between. CDR3 length: 14 residues. The complete variable domain, with remaining parts taken from reference TRBV30 and TRBJ2-5, reads SQTIHQWPATLVQPVGSPLSLECTVEGTSNPNLYWYRQAAGRGLQLLFYSVGIGQISSEVPQNLSASRPQDRQFILSSKKLLLSDSGFYLCAWTRFSGRETQYFGPGTRLLVL.

This chain uses TRBV30 with TRBJ1-1, with TRBD1 as a possible D gene (5 bases). V lost 3 bases and J lost 4, with 21 bases in between. CDR3 length: 16 residues. Per the germline V gene, CDR1 is GTSNPN and CDR2 is SVGIG (reference sequence). Here the CDR3 DNA reads TGTGCCTGGAGCTCTAAATTTCCGGGCAGGGTCACTGAAGCTTTCTTT. It yields the protein CAWSSKFPGRVTEAFF.

The chain joins TRBV10-3 to TRBJ2-5; D is undetermined. This CDR3 region has 13 residues. V lost 3 bases and J 7 bases, leaving 12 bases between the germline ends. Germline values: CDR1 ENHRY, CDR2 SYGVKD. The CDR3 loop is CAISEAPRWTQYF. CDR3 nucleotide sequence: TGTGCCATCAGTGAAGCACCTCGGTGGACCCAGTACTTC.

The J gene is TRBJ2-1, the V gene TRBV19; the D gene is possibly TRBD2 (5 bases). This CDR3 contains 16 residues. From germline, CDR1 is LNHDA and CDR2 SQIVND (reference sequence). V lost 3 bases, J lost 3 bases, and 15 bases lay in between. The CDR3 spells CASSIQIFGIYNEQFF. The CDR3 region has the DNA TGTGCCAGTAGTATCCAGATTTTCGGGATCTACAATGAGCAGTTCTTC.

The chain couples TRBV6-5 to TRBJ2-5; D not resolved. Trimming pared 2 bases from V and 1 base from J, leaving 11 bases between. CDR3 size: 15 residues. Germline-derived CDR1 and CDR2 are MNHEY and SVGAGI. The CDR3 DNA is TGTGCCAGCAGTTACGCCGCCCTAACCCAAGAGACCCAGTACTTC. Translation gives CASSYAALTQETQYF.

The chain employs TRBV13 and TRBJ2-5; D call uncertain. With 2 bases removed from V and 11 bases from J, the gap between germline ends came to 12 bases. Germline-derived CDR1 and CDR2 are PRHDT and FYEKMQ (reference sequence). This CDR3 contains 12 residues. The DNA of the CDR3 is TGTGCCAGCAGCTTAAACTCCCCGACACAGTACTTC. It codes for CASSLNSPTQYF.

The rearrangement uses TRBV6-5 and TRBJ1-2, with D maybe TRBD1 (5 bases). Per the germline V gene, CDR1 is MNHEY and CDR2 is SVGAGI. The CDR3 is made up of 14 amino acids. Deletions cut 6 bases from V and 3 bases from J, with 14 bases between. CDR3 residues: CASRRDAAYYGYTF. DNA for the CDR3: TGTGCCAGCAGACGGGACGCAGCATACTATGGCTACACCTTC.